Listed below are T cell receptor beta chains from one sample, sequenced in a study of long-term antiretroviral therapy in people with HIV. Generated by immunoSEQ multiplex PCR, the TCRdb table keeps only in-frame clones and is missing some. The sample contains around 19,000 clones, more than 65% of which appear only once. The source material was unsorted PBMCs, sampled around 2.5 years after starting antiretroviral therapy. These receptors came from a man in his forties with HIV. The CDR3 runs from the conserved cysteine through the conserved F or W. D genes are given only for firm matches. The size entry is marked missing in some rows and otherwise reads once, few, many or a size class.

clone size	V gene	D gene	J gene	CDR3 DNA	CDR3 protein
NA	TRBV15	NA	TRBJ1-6	TGTGCCACCAGCAGAGATTCGAGTAATTCACCCCTCCACTTT	CATSRDSSNSPLHF
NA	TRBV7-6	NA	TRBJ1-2	TGTGCCAGCAGCGGACTTCTAGGGGTTGGCTACACCTTC	CASSGLLGVGYTF
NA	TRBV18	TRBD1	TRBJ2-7	TGTGCCAGCTCACGTACTTCGGACAGGGTCGAGCAGTACTTC	CASSRTSDRVEQYF
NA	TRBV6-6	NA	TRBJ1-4	TGTGCCAGCAGGGCTGGGGGACGACTCGAAAATGTGTTTTTT	CASRAGGRLENVFF
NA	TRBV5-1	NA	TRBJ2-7	TGCGCCAGCAGCTTGGGGGGGACCGGGACGGGGATATACGAGCAGTACTTC	CASSLGGTGTGIYEQYF
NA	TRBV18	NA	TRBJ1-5	TGTGCCAGCTCACCAATGGGGTCGAGTGGCAATCAGCCCCAGCATTTT	CASSPMGSSGNQPQHF
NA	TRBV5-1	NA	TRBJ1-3	TGCGCCAGTAGGGACTCTGGAAACACCATATATTTT	CASRDSGNTIYF
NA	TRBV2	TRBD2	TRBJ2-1	TGTGCCAGCAGACCGGGACTACAGAGGGATGAGCAGTTCTTC	CASRPGLQRDEQFF
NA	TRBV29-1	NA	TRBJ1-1	TGCAGCGTTGAGAGACAGAACACTGAAGCTTTCTTT	CSVERQNTEAFF
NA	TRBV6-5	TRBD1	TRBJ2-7	TGTGCCAGCAGTGCCCCCGGGACAGGTATCTACGAGCAGTACTTC	CASSAPGTGIYEQYF
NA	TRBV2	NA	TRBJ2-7	TGTGCCAGCACCGAGGCCTACGAGCAGTACTTC	CASTEAYEQYF
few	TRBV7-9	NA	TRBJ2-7	TGTGCCAGCAGCCCGCCCGGAAAAGGGTACGAGCAGTACTTC	CASSPPGKGYEQYF
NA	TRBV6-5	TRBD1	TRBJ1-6	TGTGCCAGCAGCCAGGGACAGGGCTATTCACCCCTCCACTTT	CASSQGQGYSPLHF
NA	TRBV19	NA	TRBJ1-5	TGTGCCAGTAGTATGTCCCGGGGTAATCAGCCCCAGCATTTT	CASSMSRGNQPQHF
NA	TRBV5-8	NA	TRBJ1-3	TGTGCCAGCAGCTTCCGCCAGCCTGGAAACACCATATATTTT	CASSFRQPGNTIYF
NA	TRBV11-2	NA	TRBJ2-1	TGTGCCAGCAGCCTGGGGAACAATGAGCAGTTCTTC	CASSLGNNEQFF
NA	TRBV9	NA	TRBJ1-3	TGTGCCAGCAGCCCCGGGAACTCTGGAAACACCATATATTTT	CASSPGNSGNTIYF
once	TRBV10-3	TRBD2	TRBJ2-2	TGTGCCATCGAGGAGCGGGAGAACACCGGGGAGCTGTTTTTT	CAIEERENTGELFF
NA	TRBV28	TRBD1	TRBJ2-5	TGTGCCAGCAGAGACAGGGGGTCGGAGACCCAGTACTTC	CASRDRGSETQYF
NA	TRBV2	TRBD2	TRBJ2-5	TGTGCCAGCAGTCAGGCGGGGGGGTTTATTTCGGAGACCCAGTACTTC	CASSQAGGFISETQYF
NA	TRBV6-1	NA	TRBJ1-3	TGTGCCAGCAGTGATCGAGCCTTTAGCTCTGGAAACACCATATATTTT	CASSDRAFSSGNTIYF
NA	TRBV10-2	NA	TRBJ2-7	TGCGCCAGCAGTGAGATGGCGCCTGAGTACGAGCAGTACTTC	CASSEMAPEYEQYF
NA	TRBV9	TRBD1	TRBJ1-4	TGTGCCAGCAGCGGAGGGACAGGTGAAAAACTGTTTTTT	CASSGGTGEKLFF
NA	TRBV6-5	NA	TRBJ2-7	TGTGCCAGCAGTTACTCTCGGACACCTTTATACGAGCAGTACTTC	CASSYSRTPLYEQYF
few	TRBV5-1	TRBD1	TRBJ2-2	TGCGCCAGCAGTTCCAGGACAGGGGTCACCGGGGAGCTGTTTTTT	CASSSRTGVTGELFF
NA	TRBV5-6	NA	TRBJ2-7	TGTGCCAGCAGCTTCCGGGGGAGCTCCTACGAGCAGTACTTC	CASSFRGSSYEQYF
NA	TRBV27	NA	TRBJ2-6	TGTGCCAGCAGTTTACTCGGGACACTCTCTGGGGCCAACGTCCTGACTTTC	CASSLLGTLSGANVLTF
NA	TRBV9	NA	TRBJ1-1	TGTGCCAGCAGCGTAGCTAATCGGGCGGGAGCGAACACTGAAGCTTTCTTT	CASSVANRAGANTEAFF
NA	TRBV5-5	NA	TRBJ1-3	TGTGCCAGCAGCTTGGAGCGGGCCGCTGGAAACACCATATATTTT	CASSLERAAGNTIYF
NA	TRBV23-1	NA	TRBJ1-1	TGCGCCAGCAGTCACGAGGGCAGGGAAGCTTTCTTT	CASSHEGREAFF
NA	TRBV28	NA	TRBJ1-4	TGTGCCAGCGAAGGGGAATTTGCAACTAATGAAAAACTGTTTTTT	CASEGEFATNEKLFF
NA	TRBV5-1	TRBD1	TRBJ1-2	TGCGCCAGCAGCTTGGCCTTAAAAGGACAGGAGGGCTACACCTTC	CASSLALKGQEGYTF
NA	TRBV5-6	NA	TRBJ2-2	TGTGCCAGCAGCCCTCTTGGCGGGGAGCTGTTTTTT	CASSPLGGELFF
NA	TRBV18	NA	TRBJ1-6	TGTGCCAGCTCACAGACCTATAATTCACCCCTCCACTTT	CASSQTYNSPLHF
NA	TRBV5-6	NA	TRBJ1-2	TGTGCCAGCAGCTCCTGGACTCGCGAACTTGGCTATGGCTACACCTTC	CASSSWTRELGYGYTF
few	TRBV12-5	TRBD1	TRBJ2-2	TGTGCTAGTGGTTCGGGACAGACGAACACCGGGGAGCTGTTTTTT	CASGSGQTNTGELFF
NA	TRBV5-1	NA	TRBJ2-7	TGCGCCAGCAGCCAAAGGACTGACGAGCAGTACTTC	CASSQRTDEQYF
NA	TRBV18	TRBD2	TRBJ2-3	TGTGCCAGCTCACGGGGAGGGGAAAATACGCAGTATTTT	CASSRGGENTQYF
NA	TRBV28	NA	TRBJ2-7	TGTGCCAGCAGTACCCAGGAGCGCGAGCAGTACTTC	CASSTQEREQYF
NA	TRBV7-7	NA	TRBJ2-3	TGTGCTAGCAGCTTAGATGGTTCTAGCACAGATACGCAGTATTTT	CASSLDGSSTDTQYF
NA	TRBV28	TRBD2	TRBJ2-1	TGTGCCAGCAGTTCCTCTAGCGGGAGACGTCAGTTCTTC	CASSSSSGRRQFF
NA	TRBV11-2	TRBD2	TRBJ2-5	TGTGCCAGCAGCTTAAAACACGGCGGGAGGGAGACCCAGTACTTC	CASSLKHGGRETQYF
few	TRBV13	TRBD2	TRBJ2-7	TGTGCCAGCAGCTTCAGACTAGCGGGGGTTTCCTACGAGCAGTACTTC	CASSFRLAGVSYEQYF
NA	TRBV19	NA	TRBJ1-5	TGTGCCAGTAGTATAGATCTTAGGGGTAGCAATCAGCCCCAGCATTTT	CASSIDLRGSNQPQHF
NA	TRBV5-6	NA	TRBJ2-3	TGTGCCAGCAGCTTGAGGGGAGGTACGCAGTATTTT	CASSLRGGTQYF
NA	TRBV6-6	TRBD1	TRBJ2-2	TGTGCCAGCAGTTACTCGAGACAGGGATCCGGGGAGCTGTTTTTT	CASSYSRQGSGELFF
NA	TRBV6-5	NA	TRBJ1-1	TGTGCCAGCAGTCGACAGAGCGTCACTGAAGCTTTCTTT	CASSRQSVTEAFF
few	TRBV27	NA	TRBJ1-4	TGTGCCAGGCTGGACGACAGGTATTCGAGGCATGCAGCTAATGAAAAACTGTTTTTT	CARLDDRYSRHAANEKLFF
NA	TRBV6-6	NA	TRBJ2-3	TGTGCCAGCAACCCGGGTGGAATAGATACGCAGTATTTT	CASNPGGIDTQYF
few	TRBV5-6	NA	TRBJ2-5	TGTGCCAGCAGCTTGGGGGCAGGGGCAAAAATAGAGACCCAGTACTTC	CASSLGAGAKIETQYF
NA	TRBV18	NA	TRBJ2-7	TGTGCCAGCTCCCTACAGAGCTCCTACGAGCAGTACTTC	CASSLQSSYEQYF
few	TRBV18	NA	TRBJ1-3	TGTGCCAGCTCACCAAGATCAGGAAACACCATATATTTT	CASSPRSGNTIYF
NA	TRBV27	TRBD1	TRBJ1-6	TGTGCCAGCAGTTTAGAAACCAGACAGGGGGTAAATTCACCCCTCCACTTT	CASSLETRQGVNSPLHF
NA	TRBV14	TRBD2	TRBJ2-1	TGTGCCAGCAGCCAACCGGTCGGGAGGGGAAATGAGCAGTTCTTC	CASSQPVGRGNEQFF